This T cell receptor (beta chain) is from a study of blood T cell repertoires in COVID-19. Looking at the study overall: Whether acute or convalescent, the COVID-19 samples came from the United States, Italy and Spain. PBMCs, B-cell-depleted T cells, or T cells provided the cDNA or gDNA that made up the material.

This CDR3 has 13 residues. The V gene lost 8 bases and the J gene lost 7 bases, with 14 bases spanning the gap. Methods used by the authors: From reference gene primer amplification, estimates of nucleated cell counts were derived. Sequenced by immunoSEQ multiplex PCR; TCRdb stores in-frame clones only, minus some. The DNA gave D and trimming, while V, J and clone size come from that table. Of more than 45,000 clones listed, about 90% are singletons. The rearrangement joins TRBV12-3 or TRBV12-4 to TRBJ2-2; TRBD2 might be the D (6 bases). This TCR was sampled from a man aged 65-85 years with active COVID-19. What was sequenced was peripheral blood. CDR3 nucleotides: TGTGCCAGCCGCATTGGAGGGCTCGGGGAGCTGTTTTTT. Its protein product is CASRIGGLGELFF.